This TCR beta chain was identified in a study of cytotoxic CD8 clonotypes in ibrutinib-treated CLL (dated by TCRdb to 2020 to 2022). As for the study more broadly: The cohort included around 16 treatment-naive and some 10 relapsed/refractory patients; about 18 were IGHV unmutated. Responses were partial in approximately 24 patients and complete in 2; after median approximately 69 months follow-up, some 15 stayed in remission and about twelve progressed. Response samples were taken after a median of 12 months on treatment, ranging from about 6 to 40 months. Samples averaged roughly 280,000 productive templates and around 91,000 productive rearrangements. Longitudinal samples were available for about 30% of the 86 trial participants. Cryopreserved peripheral blood mononuclear cells were collected before treatment, at response, and at either disease progression or sustained remission.

For TCR beta library preparation, roughly 2.1 micrograms of genomic DNA was extracted from cryopreserved PBMCs. Longitudinal blood samples from CLL patients on ibrutinib monotherapy were analyzed using high-throughput TCR beta sequencing. The patients took part in an open-label, single-center phase 2 trial of ibrutinib monotherapy. General findings and caveats noted by the study authors: At baseline, clonality was higher than in age-matched healthy donors and showed a strong correlation with circulating CD8+ T-cell counts. Sampling times were not matched between sustained-remission and progressing patients, and lymph node repertoires were not studied. Public clonotypes were rare and either shrank or stayed stable during treatment, and the rise in clonality at ibrutinib response reflected expansion of private clonotypes. Clonality rose at ibrutinib response, remained stable during sustained remission, and dropped back toward baseline at progression.

A MiSeq instrument was used for deep resolution sequencing, which targeted depths ranging from 1 in 1 million up to 1 in 200,000 T cells, with coverage averaging 10x for each clonotype. The immunoSEQ hsTCRB Kit was used to generate the TCR beta libraries. In the original analysis: Data were analyzed with ImmunoSEQ Data Assistant and ImmunoSEQ Analyzer, with V, D and J genes assigned per IMGT definitions. Clonality, which ranges from 0 to 1, was calculated by subtracting the normalized Shannon entropy of productive rearrangement frequencies from one. Public clonotype analysis was restricted to overrepresented clonotypes comprising at least 0.05% of each patient's repertoire. Repertoires from more than ten age-matched healthy donors in immuneACCESS were used as clonality controls. The source is immuneACCESS, and TCRdb retained only in-frame sequences with V and J called. Part of the clones is not carried over; for the studies checked, unresolved V genes explain less than half of this, and the remainder is unexplained. The V and J calls and clone size come from that table; D and trimming were worked out from the DNA. Counted in this sample were around 310,000 clones; around four fifths of them appeared once. The ten largest clones capture 6.5% to 8% of the sample.

As for this clone: The target of this receptor is not known. No base qualities exist here, and no much larger clone lies one base off it.

There are 14 amino acids in the CDR3, from cysteine to phenylalanine inclusive. The read is trimmed to its CDR3 DNA, 42 bases read in frame from base 1. CDR1 is given as SGHTA and CDR2 as FQGTGA, both from the germline V gene. V loses 6 bases of germline sequence and J loses 11 bases, and the interval between the two ends is 22 bases. The sample in question was PBMCs, obtained before ibrutinib treatment. Recombination connected TRBV7-3 to TRBJ1-1; TRBD1 could be the D gene, as 5 bases match. This TCR derives from a human donor with chronic lymphocytic leukemia. The CDR3 in this case is CASSTDSGPGGAFF. The nucleotide sequence is TGTGCCAGCAGTACAGACAGCGGTCCGGGCGGGGCTTTCTTT.